A single sample is the source of the 26 T cell receptor beta chains below, sequenced in a study of response to subunit inactivated influenza vaccine. TCRdb fed the RT-PCR reads into MiXCR, producing one record per CDR3 protein. The sample lists 650,000 to 800,000 distinct CDR3 sequences, approximately 18% occurring once. The source material was PBMCs from blood, sampled 4 to 6 days after vaccination. These receptors were collected from a man aged 50-59 years who received an inactivated influenza vaccine.

The V call is TRBV9, the J call TRBJ1-1; D remains ambiguous. The CDR3 spans 15 residues. V was pared by 3 bases and J by 5 bases, with 17 bases between. CDR1 is SGDLS and CDR2 is YYNGEE in the germline V gene. In nucleotides, the CDR3 is TGTGCCAGCAGCGCCTCCCTGGTGGGAGCAACTGAAGCTTTCTTT. It yields the protein CASSASLVGATEAFF.

The rearrangement uses TRBV20-1 and TRBJ2-7; 9 nucleotides match TRBD1. There are 14 residues in the CDR3. The germline V gene encodes CDR1 DFQATT and CDR2 SNEGSKA (reference sequence). V shed 1 base and J 6 bases; nucleotides not matched to a gene: 7. The CDR3 sequence: CSARAVGTGFEQYF. The CDR3 DNA reads as TGCAGTGCTAGAGCAGTTGGGACAGGGTTCGAGCAGTACTTC.

The gene calls are TRBV4-1 and TRBJ2-4; D call uncertain. The CDR3 is 17 residues long. V lost 2 bases to trimming and J lost 0 bases, with 14 bases between them. Per the germline V gene, CDR1 is MGHRA and CDR2 is YSYEKL. The CDR3 DNA reads TGCGCCAGCAGCCAAACCGACACAAAACTAGCCAAAAACATTCAGTACTTC. Its protein is CASSQTDTKLAKNIQYF.

The chain is built from TRBV27 and TRBJ1-1, with TRBD1 matching 7 bases. The V gene end was trimmed by 2 bases and the J gene end by 5 bases; junction bases not matched to a gene: 5. Germline V gene data show CDR1 as MNHEY and CDR2 as SMNVEV (reference sequence). The CDR3 length is 14 residues. CDR3 nucleotide sequence: TGTGCCAGCAGTTTACCAGGGGGTCTTACTGAAGCTTTCTTT. It codes for CASSLPGGLTEAFF.

In nucleotides, the CDR3 is TGCAGTGCTAGAAATCCCTCAGGGAGGGTGCAGTACTTC. Its protein product is CSARNPSGRVQYF. The chain links TRBV20-1 to TRBJ2-7; 7 bases match TRBD2. After removal of 2 bases from V and 9 bases from J, the junction contained 10 bases not matched to a gene. The CDR3 has 13 amino acids. Germline V gives CDR1 DFQATT, CDR2 SNEGSKA (reference sequence).

The chain joins TRBV15 to TRBJ2-7; 7 bases are a match to TRBD1. With 3 bases clipped from V and 1 base from J, the junction kept 3 bases outside the gene matches. The CDR3 spans 14 residues. Looked up from germline, CDR1 is LNHNV and CDR2 is YYDKDF (reference sequence). CDR3 coding DNA: TGTGCCACCAGCAGTATGGACAGGTCCTACGAGCAGTACTTC. It translates to CATSSMDRSYEQYF. Together with reference TRBV15 and TRBJ2-7, the CDR3 gives the full variable domain: DAMVIQNPRYQVTQFGKPVTLSCSQTLNHNVMYWYQQKSSQAPKLLFHYYDKDFNNEADTPDNFQSRRPNTSFCFLDIRSPGLGDTAMYLCATSSMDRSYEQYFGPGTRLTVT.

There are a few counts of this clonotype. CDR3 bases: TGCGCCAGCAGCTTGGCCCTAAGCGGGGGGGCAGATACGCAGTATTTT. It translates to CASSLALSGGADTQYF. V and J are TRBV5-1 and TRBJ2-3; 10 nucleotides line up with TRBD2. Trimming cost V 0 bases and J 4 bases; bases outside gene matches: 5. The CDR3 contains 16 residues. The V gene's germline CDR1 is SGHRS and CDR2 YFSETQ.

This clonotype occurred a few times. The chain uses TRBV27 and TRBJ2-1, with 11 positions matching TRBD2. Trimming removed 6 bases from V and 0 bases from J; junction bases left unmatched: 7. Germline assignment: CDR1 MNHEY and CDR2 SMNVEV (reference sequence). CDR3 length equals 17 residues. This chain's CDR3 is CASRPTSGIPSYNEQFF. The CDR3 coding sequence is TGTGCCAGCAGGCCGACTAGCGGGATTCCCTCCTACAATGAGCAGTTCTTC.

The table lists this clonotype with a few counts. V and J are TRBV7-9 and TRBJ2-7; 11 bases map to TRBD1. V dropped 4 bases and J dropped 2; count of bases not matched to a gene: 4. CDR3 length: 15 amino acids. The V gene's germline CDR1 is SEHNR and CDR2 FQNEAQ (reference sequence). The CDR3 DNA reads TGTGCCAGCAGCTCATGGGACAGGGGGGCCTACGAGCAGTACTTC. Encoded protein: CASSSWDRGAYEQYF. The complete variable domain, with remaining parts taken from reference TRBV7-9 and TRBJ2-7, reads DTGVSQNPRHKITKRGQNVTFRCDPISEHNRLYWYRQTLGQGPEFLTYFQNEAQLEKSRLLSDRFSAERPKGSFSTLEIQRTEQGDSAMYLCASSSWDRGAYEQYFGPGTRLTVT.

The sample holds a few counts of this clonotype. V gene TRBV4-2 combines with J gene TRBJ1-5; 7 bases agree with TRBD1. V lost 0 bases and J lost 5; bases outside the gene matches: 4. CDR3 length equals 15 residues. Germline V CDR1 and CDR2: LGHNA, YNFKEQ. The CDR3 region has the DNA TGTGCCAGCAGCCAAGACAGGGGGGGGGATCAGCCCCAGCATTTT. Amino acid sequence: CASSQDRGGDQPQHF.

The V gene is TRBV28, the J gene TRBJ1-2, with D uncertain. The V gene's germline CDR1 is MDHEN and CDR2 SYDVKM. This CDR3 is built from 14 residues. V lost 5 bases and J 1 base, leaving 11 bases between the germline ends. CDR3 region: CASSLSSDNYGYTF. DNA for the CDR3: TGTGCCAGCAGTCTCTCGAGTGATAACTATGGCTACACCTTC.

This clonotype has just a few counts. The chain combines TRBV27 with TRBJ2-7; D unresolved. Germline-derived CDR1 and CDR2 are MNHEY and SMNVEV (reference sequence). V was shortened by 5 bases and J by 6 bases, with 11 bases between the two germline ends. The CDR3 has 12 residues. In DNA, the CDR3 is TGTGCCAGCAGTGCCTCGCGAGTCGAGCAGTACTTC. Its translation: CASSASRVEQYF.

This clonotype was detected a few times. V usage is TRBV12-3 or TRBV12-4 and J usage is TRBJ1-4, with D perhaps TRBD1 (5 bases). The V end was cut by 6 bases, the J end by 3 bases, with 14 bases between. This CDR3 spans 15 amino acids. Here the CDR3 reads CASSPFRAANEKLFF. DNA of the CDR3: TGTGCCAGCAGCCCTTTCAGGGCGGCTAATGAAAAACTGTTTTTT.

At least ten counts were recorded for this clonotype. V gene TRBV5-1 combines with J gene TRBJ2-5; D ambiguous. Germline values: CDR1 SGHRS, CDR2 YFSETQ. Trimming left V 0 bases short and J 5 bases short, with 23 bases between. The CDR3 totals 18 residues. The CDR3 region has the DNA TGCGCCAGCAGCTTGGCCGCTCTGGCGACAAGGGCGGTGGAGACCCAGTACTTC. Translated: CASSLAALATRAVETQYF.

This chain connects TRBV10-2 to TRBJ1-2; D is ambiguous. Germline V gene data show CDR1 as WSHSY and CDR2 as SAAADI. V was trimmed by 7 bases and J by 2 bases, leaving 14 bases between them. The CDR3 is 14 amino acids. The CDR3 coding sequence is TGCGCCAGCACAACATCTCCGGCCAACTATGGCTACACCTTC. This gives the protein CASTTSPANYGYTF.

In DNA, the CDR3 is TGCAGTACAGAGGTTATAGCGCGAGGGAGCACAGATACGCAGTATTTT. This translates into CSTEVIARGSTDTQYF. The chain employs TRBV20-1 and TRBJ2-3; D possibly corresponds to TRBD2 (5 bases). Germline V gene sequence: CDR1 DFQATT, CDR2 SNEGSKA (reference sequence). The CDR3 loop spans 16 amino acids. Trimming stripped 8 bases from V and 0 bases from J, with 21 bases between.

The chain couples TRBV4-2 to TRBJ2-3; 11 bases agree with TRBD2. Looked up from germline, CDR1 is LGHNA and CDR2 is YNFKEQ. The V and J ends lost 5 bases and 4 bases, in that order; junction bases with no gene match: 8. This CDR3 has 16 amino acids. CDR3: CASSGPSGGQADTQYF. In DNA, the CDR3 is TGTGCCAGCAGCGGTCCTAGCGGGGGGCAGGCAGATACGCAGTATTTT.

The chain couples TRBV3-1 to TRBJ2-4; D remains ambiguous. V was cut by 1 base and J by 0 bases, with 7 bases left in between. The CDR3 is 15 residues long. The germline V gene has CDR1 LGHDT and CDR2 YNNKEL (reference sequence). This CDR3 reads CASSQGAVAKNIQYF. In DNA form, the CDR3 reads TGTGCCAGCAGCCAAGGGGCCGTAGCCAAAAACATTCAGTACTTC.

The chain combines TRBV12-3 or TRBV12-4 with TRBJ1-2, with unresolved D. This CDR3 has 12 residues. V lost 1 base, J lost 6 bases, and 6 bases lay in between. CDR3: CASSLGPDGYTF. The CDR3 DNA reads as TGTGCCAGCAGTTTAGGTCCCGATGGCTACACCTTC.

This clonotype appeared a few times. The rearrangement links TRBV9 to TRBJ2-7; 7 nucleotides line up with TRBD1. This CDR3 has 13 amino acids. From germline, CDR1 is SGDLS and CDR2 YYNGEE. J gave up 2 bases and V 7 bases, and 6 bases lay outside the gene matches. The CDR3 protein is CASGRQGAYEQYF. CDR3 coding DNA: TGTGCCAGCGGCAGACAGGGAGCCTACGAGCAGTACTTC.

This clonotype was seen many times. Written as DNA, the CDR3 is TGCAGTGCTAGAGATCAACGGGACAGCGCCAGGTTAGGGAAAGGGGGGAATTCACCCCTCCACTTT. Its protein product is CSARDQRDSARLGKGGNSPLHF. This rearrangement joins TRBV20-1 to TRBJ1-6; 7 positions match TRBD1. The CDR3 runs 22 residues. The V gene end was trimmed by 0 bases and the J gene end by 7 bases; junction bases not matched to a gene: 27. Germline CDR1 and CDR2: DFQATT and SNEGSKA (reference sequence).

The chain uses TRBV30 and TRBJ2-7, with D possibly being TRBD1 (6 bases). This CDR3 has 13 amino acids. The V end lost 7 bases, the J end lost 0 bases, and 13 bases lay between the germline ends. Germline-derived CDR1 and CDR2 are GTSNPN and SVGIG (reference sequence). The CDR3 DNA sequence: TGTGCCTTGCTTACAGGGTTCTCCTACGAGCAGTACTTC. This sequence encodes CALLTGFSYEQYF.

This clonotype was recorded many times. The J gene is TRBJ2-3, the V gene TRBV6-5, with 9 bases lining up with TRBD2. Trimming cost V 0 bases and J 1 base; bases outside gene matches: 5. The CDR3 contains 17 residues. The germline V gene has CDR1 MNHEY and CDR2 SVGAGI. The CDR3: CASSYSGIAGGTDTQYF. CDR3 bases: TGTGCCAGCAGTTACTCGGGAATAGCGGGGGGCACAGATACGCAGTATTTT.

This clonotype was recorded a few times. The rearrangement links TRBV6-2 or TRBV6-3 to TRBJ2-2, with D possibly TRBD1 on 5 matching bases. CDR1 is MNHEY, CDR2 SVGEGT, per germline. The CDR3 has 15 residues. Trimming stripped 2 bases from V and 12 bases from J, with 19 bases between. CDR3 in amino acids: CASSYENRPSEQLFF. The CDR3 coding sequence is TGTGCCAGCAGTTACGAAAACAGGCCCAGCGAGCAGCTGTTTTTT.

There are a few counts of this clonotype. The chain has TRBV20-1 and TRBJ2-7; perhaps TRBD2 as D (5 bases). CDR3 size: 13 residues. Germline loops: CDR1 DFQATT, CDR2 SNEGSKA (reference sequence). Trimming removed 2 bases at V and 3 bases at J, with 11 bases between. Written as DNA, the CDR3 is TGCAGTGCTAGACCTAAACTAGACTACGAGCAGTACTTC. Amino acid sequence: CSARPKLDYEQYF.

The V call is TRBV29-1, the J call TRBJ2-3, with 8 bases lining up with TRBD1. CDR1 is SQVTM, CDR2 ANQGSEA, per germline. J was trimmed by 3 bases and V by 4 bases; bases with no gene match: 3. This CDR3 spans 13 amino acids. The CDR3 sequence: CSVARGRTDTQYF. CDR3 in DNA: TGCAGCGTTGCCAGGGGGCGGACAGATACGCAGTATTTT.